These T cell receptor beta chains were read from a single sample in a study of early T cells in non-severe SARS-CoV-2 infection. Using its own MiXCR run on the 5' RACE reads, TCRdb lists one record per CDR3 protein. The profile shows under 60,000 distinct CDR3 sequences, 8.2% of them singletons. The sample taken for sequencing was whole blood. The receptors come from an adult who was a healthcare worker with PCR-confirmed SARS-CoV-2 infection or an uninfected control (not recorded which). The conserved cysteine and the conserved F or W are not part of the CDR3 here. Fields, in order: J gene, V gene, CDR3 protein.

j_gene: TRBJ2-5
v_gene: TRBV11-2
CDR3aa: ASTKGLYQETQY

j_gene: TRBJ2-5
v_gene: TRBV6-1
CDR3aa: ASSEALTGSASKETQY

j_gene: TRBJ2-3
v_gene: TRBV11-2
CDR3aa: ASSPNLDTQY

j_gene: TRBJ2-3
v_gene: TRBV2
CDR3aa: ASSPRGAYTDTQY

j_gene: TRBJ1-6
v_gene: TRBV3-1
CDR3aa: ASSPQGRRPNSPLH

j_gene: TRBJ2-1
v_gene: TRBV28
CDR3aa: ASSLPGGVSGAQF

j_gene: TRBJ1-2
v_gene: TRBV18
CDR3aa: ASSPRVGGGDGYT

j_gene: TRBJ1-2
v_gene: TRBV27
CDR3aa: ASSLSMGQDLANYGYT

j_gene: TRBJ2-7
v_gene: TRBV11-2
CDR3aa: ASSFSGQGNLHEQY

j_gene: TRBJ1-1
v_gene: TRBV4-2
CDR3aa: ASSQDVGPQAF

j_gene: TRBJ2-1
v_gene: TRBV11-1
CDR3aa: ASSLKERGHEQF

j_gene: TRBJ1-1
v_gene: TRBV27
CDR3aa: ASSLQGALNTEAF

j_gene: TRBJ2-7
v_gene: TRBV6-5
CDR3aa: ASSYTTGINEQY

j_gene: TRBJ2-7
v_gene: TRBV20-1
CDR3aa: SATKVGTGDPYEQY

j_gene: TRBJ1-3
v_gene: TRBV11-2
CDR3aa: ASSLERHLSGNTIY

j_gene: TRBJ2-3
v_gene: TRBV20-1
CDR3aa: SAIPGRFEDTQY

j_gene: TRBJ2-3
v_gene: TRBV4-1
CDR3aa: ASSQEGGSMATDTQY

j_gene: TRBJ1-1
v_gene: TRBV7-3
CDR3aa: ASSLILNTEAF

j_gene: TRBJ2-3
v_gene: TRBV9
CDR3aa: ASTTKGLAPTDTQY

j_gene: TRBJ2-3
v_gene: TRBV9
CDR3aa: ASSPYTTDTQY

j_gene: TRBJ2-4
v_gene: TRBV5-5
CDR3aa: ASSLLGLTKNIQY

j_gene: TRBJ2-6
v_gene: TRBV11-2
CDR3aa: ASSPTSGANVLT

j_gene: TRBJ2-7
v_gene: TRBV12-5
CDR3aa: ASGLVPLSGVYEQY

j_gene: TRBJ2-1
v_gene: TRBV11-2
CDR3aa: ASSFLMGEQF

j_gene: TRBJ2-7
v_gene: TRBV20-1
CDR3aa: SARSPGRRTSEQY

j_gene: TRBJ1-2
v_gene: TRBV5-6
CDR3aa: ASKWGSNYGYT

j_gene: TRBJ1-1
v_gene: TRBV11-2
CDR3aa: ASSLVSYTEAF

j_gene: TRBJ2-7
v_gene: TRBV11-2
CDR3aa: ASSSGREYEQY

j_gene: TRBJ1-5
v_gene: TRBV29-1
CDR3aa: SVAGGTDQPQH

j_gene: TRBJ1-5
v_gene: TRBV18
CDR3aa: ASSLENQPQH

j_gene: TRBJ2-7
v_gene: TRBV5-6
CDR3aa: ASSLGLSSSEQY

j_gene: TRBJ1-2
v_gene: TRBV28
CDR3aa: ASSFEGGYGYT

j_gene: TRBJ2-2
v_gene: TRBV27
CDR3aa: ASRKGVSGELF

j_gene: TRBJ1-6
v_gene: TRBV5-1
CDR3aa: ASSLTTGQLLNSPLH

j_gene: TRBJ1-5
v_gene: TRBV11-2
CDR3aa: ASSLGITGSGSNQPQH

j_gene: TRBJ2-3
v_gene: TRBV5-1
CDR3aa: ASSLAVTQGSDTQY

j_gene: TRBJ2-1
v_gene: TRBV3-1
CDR3aa: ASSQVVMGHNEQF

j_gene: TRBJ2-1
v_gene: TRBV20-1
CDR3aa: SAAGTSVLVEQF

j_gene: TRBJ2-3
v_gene: TRBV20-1
CDR3aa: SATLGSGGTDTQY

j_gene: TRBJ2-3
v_gene: TRBV6-1
CDR3aa: ASRASAGTDTQY

j_gene: TRBJ2-7
v_gene: TRBV11-2
CDR3aa: ASSSDSSYEQY

j_gene: TRBJ2-3
v_gene: TRBV7-7
CDR3aa: ASSLEPTDTQY

j_gene: TRBJ2-3
v_gene: TRBV9
CDR3aa: ASSVDGRSPVSTDTQY

j_gene: TRBJ2-7
v_gene: TRBV29-1
CDR3aa: SVELAGVSYEQY

j_gene: TRBJ2-5
v_gene: TRBV7-9
CDR3aa: ASSFDTPLVGTQY

j_gene: TRBJ2-1
v_gene: TRBV29-1
CDR3aa: SVVRDRLYNEQF

j_gene: TRBJ2-1
v_gene: TRBV20-1
CDR3aa: SARSGGSYNEQF

j_gene: TRBJ2-7
v_gene: TRBV28
CDR3aa: ASSLQGQGSYEQY

j_gene: TRBJ1-6
v_gene: TRBV5-1
CDR3aa: ASSLAGGSPLH

j_gene: TRBJ2-5
v_gene: TRBV18
CDR3aa: ASTAQETQY